Listed below are T cell receptor beta chains from one sample, sequenced in a study of blood T cell repertoires in COVID-19. Assay used: immunoSEQ multiplex PCR; TCRdb lists only in-frame clones, some missing. The sample has over 70,000 clones, about 85% seen once. What was sequenced was peripheral blood. The source is a man between 60 and 75 years old with COVID-19, enrolled during active disease. Each CDR3 is given with its conserved first and last residue. Each record gives: J gene, D gene, clone size, V gene, CDR3 protein, CDR3 DNA. A D gene is named only where the DNA matches it firmly. Clone size is stated in some rows and not others, as once, few, many or a class when expanded.

>TRBJ1-2|NA|few|TRBV5-1
CASSLDPQGGYTF
TGCGCCAGCAGCTTGGATCCCCAGGGAGGCTACACCTTC
>TRBJ1-1|NA|NA|TRBV6-5
CASSYWGRGNTEAFF
TGTGCCAGCAGTTACTGGGGCAGGGGGAACACTGAAGCTTTCTTT
>TRBJ2-1|TRBD2|NA|TRBV5-1
CASSLIAGGDGEQFF
TGCGCCAGCAGCTTAATAGCGGGGGGCGATGGGGAGCAGTTCTTC
>TRBJ1-2|NA|NA|TRBV30
CAWSVFRDSRGYTF
TGTGCCTGGAGTGTTTTCCGAGACAGCAGAGGCTACACCTTC
>TRBJ2-3|NA|NA|TRBV6-5
CASSYSSPGSTDTQYF
TGTGCCAGCAGTTACTCATCCCCGGGAAGCACAGATACGCAGTATTTT
>TRBJ2-6|NA|NA|TRBV24-1
CATSDPAGTLTVSGANVLTF
TGTGCCACCAGTGATCCTGCCGGGACACTTACCGTCTCTGGGGCCAACGTCCTGACTTTC
>TRBJ1-1|NA|NA|TRBV29-1
CSKTVGGTEAFF
TGCAGCAAAACGGTCGGAGGCACTGAAGCTTTCTTT
>TRBJ1-2|NA|NA|TRBV3-1/TRBV3-2
CASSQRGNYGYTF
TGTGCCAGCAGCCAACGGGGGAACTATGGCTACACCTTC
>TRBJ2-1|TRBD2|NA|TRBV3-1/TRBV3-2
CASSQNPPGTSGYNEQFF
TGTGCCAGCAGCCAAAACCCTCCGGGGACTAGCGGTTACAATGAGCAGTTCTTC
>TRBJ2-5|TRBD2|NA|TRBV28
CASSFPLRTSGGLIKETQYF
TGTGCCAGCAGTTTTCCCCTCCGGACTAGCGGGGGGCTGATAAAAGAGACCCAGTACTTC
>TRBJ2-1|TRBD2|NA|TRBV19
CASSIDLGGGYNEQFF
TGTGCCAGTAGTATAGATCTTGGCGGGGGGTACAATGAGCAGTTCTTC
>TRBJ2-7|TRBD1|NA|TRBV24-1
CATSDKTQGFVQYF
TGTGCCACCAGTGATAAAACACAGGGGTTTGTGCAGTACTTC
>TRBJ2-1|TRBD2|NA|TRBV10-3
CAISEPLAEYNEQFF
TGTGCCATCAGTGAGCCTCTAGCGGAGTACAATGAGCAGTTCTTC
>TRBJ1-1|TRBD1|few|TRBV3-1/TRBV3-2
CASSLQGLTEAFF
TGTGCCAGCAGTTTACAGGGGCTCACTGAAGCTTTCTTT
>TRBJ2-5|TRBD2|NA|TRBV5-5
CASSFGLGSETQYF
TGTGCCAGCAGCTTCGGACTAGGTTCGGAGACCCAGTACTTC
>TRBJ2-2|NA|once|TRBV4-1
CASSQEERWTGELFF
TGCGCCAGCAGCCAAGAGGAGCGTTGGACCGGGGAGCTGTTTTTT
>TRBJ2-3|NA|NA|TRBV29-1
CSVAHERPADTQYF
TGCAGCGTCGCCCATGAGCGCCCCGCAGATACGCAGTATTTT
>TRBJ2-3|NA|many|TRBV5-1
CASSPGTPGDTQYF
TGCGCCAGCAGCCCGGGGACTCCCGGAGATACGCAGTATTTT
>TRBJ2-3|TRBD2|NA|TRBV4-1
CASSQDRQTSGGTDTQYF
TGCGCCAGCAGCCAAGATAGGCAGACTAGCGGGGGCACAGATACGCAGTATTTT
>TRBJ2-7|TRBD1|NA|TRBV5-1
CASSPLQGREQYF
TGCGCCAGCAGCCCTCTACAGGGGCGCGAGCAGTACTTC
>TRBJ1-1|TRBD1|NA|TRBV27
CASSPGTGGGEVEAFF
TGTGCCAGCAGTCCAGGGACAGGGGGCGGGGAGGTGGAAGCTTTCTTT
>TRBJ2-1|TRBD2|NA|TRBV12-3/TRBV12-4
CASRGLADNEQFF
TGTGCCAGCAGGGGCCTAGCGGACAATGAGCAGTTCTTC
>TRBJ1-5|NA|NA|TRBV6-6
CASSYSPDSNQPQHF
TGTGCCAGCAGTTACTCCCCAGATAGCAATCAGCCCCAGCATTTT
>TRBJ1-1|TRBD1|NA|TRBV5-1
CASTRTGPNTEAFF
TGCGCCAGCACCCGGACAGGGCCGAACACTGAAGCTTTCTTT
>TRBJ2-3|NA|NA|TRBV7-2
CASSWAGTGNTDTQYF
TGTGCCAGCAGCTGGGCGGGAACGGGAAACACAGATACGCAGTATTTT
>TRBJ2-3|NA|once|TRBV29-1
CSVYSSDTQYF
TGCAGCGTTTATAGTTCAGATACGCAGTATTTT
>TRBJ1-1|TRBD1|NA|TRBV6-5
CASSRTGSNTEAFF
TGTGCCAGCAGCCGGACAGGGTCCAACACTGAAGCTTTCTTT
>TRBJ1-4|TRBD1|NA|TRBV10-3
CAISDRTGAEKLFF
TGTGCCATCAGTGACAGGACAGGCGCAGAAAAACTGTTTTTT
>TRBJ1-5|TRBD1|NA|TRBV5-6
CASSGTGGVDQPQHF
TGTGCCAGCAGCGGGACAGGGGGCGTGGATCAGCCCCAGCATTTT
>TRBJ1-2|NA|NA|TRBV12-3/TRBV12-4
CASSLTGNYGYTF
TGTGCCAGCAGTTTAACGGGGAACTATGGCTACACCTTC
>TRBJ2-1|TRBD2|NA|TRBV10-3
CAIASGGAFEQFF
TGTGCCATCGCTAGCGGGGGGGCCTTTGAGCAGTTCTTC
>TRBJ1-1|NA|NA|TRBV7-9
CASSSLGGGTEAFF
TGTGCCAGCAGCTCCCTGGGGGGAGGGACTGAAGCTTTCTTT
>TRBJ1-1|TRBD1|NA|TRBV6-5
CASSSRPQGATEAFF
TGTGCCAGCAGTTCACGACCCCAGGGGGCGACTGAAGCTTTCTTT
>TRBJ2-1|NA|once|TRBV3-1/TRBV3-2
CASSPVSYNEQFF
TGTGCCAGCAGCCCAGTCTCCTACAATGAGCAGTTCTTC
>TRBJ2-3|TRBD1|once|TRBV6-6
CASSSTTGGKDTQYF
TGTGCCAGCAGTTCAACCACAGGGGGCAAGGATACGCAGTATTTT
>TRBJ2-3|NA|NA|TRBV5-1
CASSIPTPGLDTQYF
TGCGCCAGCAGCATACCCACCCCAGGGCTGGATACGCAGTATTTT
>TRBJ1-5|NA|NA|TRBV11-1
CASSLARRNQPQHF
TGTGCCAGCAGCTTAGCCAGGCGTAATCAGCCCCAGCATTTT
>TRBJ2-1|NA|NA|TRBV12-5
CASGFQLGGQFF
TGTGCTAGTGGTTTCCAACTAGGGGGGCAGTTCTTC